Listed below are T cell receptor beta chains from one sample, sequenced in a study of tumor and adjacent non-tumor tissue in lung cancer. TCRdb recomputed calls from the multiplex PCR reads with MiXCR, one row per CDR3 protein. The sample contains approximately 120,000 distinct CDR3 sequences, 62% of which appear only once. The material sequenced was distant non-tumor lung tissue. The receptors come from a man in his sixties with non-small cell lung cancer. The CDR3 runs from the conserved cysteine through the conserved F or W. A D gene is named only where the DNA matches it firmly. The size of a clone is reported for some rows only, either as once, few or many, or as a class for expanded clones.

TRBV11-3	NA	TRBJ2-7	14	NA	CGSSILIRGGEQYF	TGTGGCAGCAGCATACTAATTCGGGGCGGCGAGCAGTACTTC
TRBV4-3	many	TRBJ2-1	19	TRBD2	CASSQVIGLAGERYNEQFF	TGCGCCAGCAGCCAAGTAATAGGACTAGCGGGAGAAAGGTACAATGAGCAGTTCTTC
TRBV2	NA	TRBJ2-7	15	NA	CVSSGDRANPYEQYF	TGTGTCAGCAGTGGGGACCGAGCCAACCCCTACGAGCAGTACTTC
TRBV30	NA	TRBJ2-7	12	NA	CAWGRGIHEQYF	NA
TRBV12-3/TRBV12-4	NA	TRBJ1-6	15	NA	CAISSTTVGNSPLHF	TGTGCCATCAGTTCAACGACAGTGGGAAATTCACCCCTCCACTTT
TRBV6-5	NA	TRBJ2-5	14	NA	CASSYYVGQETQYF	TGTGCCAGCAGTTACTATGTGGGGCAAGAGACCCAGTACTTC
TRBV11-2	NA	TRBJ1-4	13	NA	CASSPSWGEKLCF	TGTGCCAGCAGCCCCTCCTGGGGTGAAAAACTGTGTTTT
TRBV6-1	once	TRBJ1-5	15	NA	CASSEMGASNEPQHF	TGTGCAAGCAGTGAGATGGGGGCGAGCAATGAGCCCCAGCATTTT
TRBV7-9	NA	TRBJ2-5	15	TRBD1	CASSLIDRGGETQYF	TGTGCCAGCAGCCTGATTGACAGGGGCGGGGAGACCCAGTACTTC
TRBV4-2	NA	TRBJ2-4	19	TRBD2	CPNSQAQASGSLAKNIQYF	TGTCCCAACAGTCAAGCGCAGGCTAGCGGATCGTTAGCCAAAAACATTCAGTACTTC
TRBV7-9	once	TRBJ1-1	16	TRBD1	CASSSPGQGTRAEAFF	TGTGCCAGCAGCTCTCCGGGACAGGGGACGCGGGCTGAAGCTTTCTTT
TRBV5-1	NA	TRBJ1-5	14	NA	CASSLGDKNQPQLF	TGCGCCAGCAGCTTGGGGGACAAAAATCAGCCCCAGCTTTTT
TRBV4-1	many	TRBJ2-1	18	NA	CASSQVRRASWDHNEQFF	TGCGCCAGCAGCCAAGTGAGGAGGGCTAGTTGGGACCACAATGAGCAGTTCTTC
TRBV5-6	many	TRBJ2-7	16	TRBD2	CASSLTAGGLGYEQYF	TGTGCCAGCAGCTTGACAGCGGGAGGATTGGGATACGAGCAGTACTTC
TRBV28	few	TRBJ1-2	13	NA	CASKEPGNYGYTF	TGTGCCAGCAAGGAACCAGGGAACTATGGCTACACCTTC
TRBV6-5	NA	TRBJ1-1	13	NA	CASSYVGSAEPFF	TGTGCCAGCAGTTATGTGGGCTCGGCTGAACCATTCTTT
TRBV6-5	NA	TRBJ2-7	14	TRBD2	CASSRAGGTYEQYF	TGTGCCAGCAGTCGAGCGGGAGGAACATACGAGCAGTATTTC
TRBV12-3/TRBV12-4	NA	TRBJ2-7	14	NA	CASSVSSGAYDQYF	TGTGCCAGCAGTGTTTCTAGTGGCGCCTACGATCAGTACTTC
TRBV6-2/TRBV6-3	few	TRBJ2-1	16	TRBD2	CASSAPIMAGDNEQFF	TGTGCCAGCAGCGCCCCGATAATGGCGGGAGACAATGAGCAGTTCTTC
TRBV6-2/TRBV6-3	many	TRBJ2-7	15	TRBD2	CASSSPVAGRNEQYF	TGTGCCAGCAGTTCCCCAGTAGCGGGACGGAACGAGCAGTACTTC
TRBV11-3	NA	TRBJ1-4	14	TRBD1	CASSLGTGGEELFF	TGTGCCAGCAGCCTCGGGACAGGGGGTGAGGAACTGTTTTTT
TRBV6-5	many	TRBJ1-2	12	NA	CAATSGTGGYTF	TGTGCCGCTACCTCAGGGACTGGAGGCTACACCTTC
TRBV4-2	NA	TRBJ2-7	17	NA	CASSQDVFRQQGWQQYF	TGTGCCAGCAGCCAAGATGTCTTCAGGCAGCAGGGGTGGCAGCAGTACTTC
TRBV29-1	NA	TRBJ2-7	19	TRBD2	CSVGLGPGPSGRTHYEQYF	TGCAGCGTTGGACTGGGCCCCGGGCCCAGCGGGAGGACTCACTACGAGCAGTATTTC
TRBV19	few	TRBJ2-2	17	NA	CASSIPQRTVSTGELFF	TGTGCCAGTAGTATTCCCCAACGGACGGTTTCGACCGGGGAGCTGTTTTTT
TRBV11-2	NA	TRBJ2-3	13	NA	CASRFEGLDTQCF	TGTGCCAGCAGATTCGAGGGGCTGGATACGCAGTGTTTT
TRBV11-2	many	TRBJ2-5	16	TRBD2	CPSSQAPDGGKETQYF	TGTCCTAGCAGCCAAGCTCCTGACGGGGGGAAAGAGACCCAGTACTTC
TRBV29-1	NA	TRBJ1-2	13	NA	CSVRKGHLEGCTF	TGCAGCGTAAGAAAGGGGCATCTGGAGGGCTGCACCTTT
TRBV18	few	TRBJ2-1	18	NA	CASSPITGPSSSYNEQFF	TGTGCCAGCTCACCAATAACAGGGCCCTCGAGCTCCTACAATGAGCAGTTCTTC
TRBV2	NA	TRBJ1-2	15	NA	CASSTGTELSYGYTF	TGTGCCAGCAGTACCGGGACGGAGTTATCCTATGGCTACACCTTC
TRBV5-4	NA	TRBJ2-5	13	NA	CASSRVGQETQYF	TGTGCCAGCAGTCGAGTGGGACAAGAGACGCAGTACTTC
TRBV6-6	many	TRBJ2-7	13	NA	CATGPRQAYEQYF	TGTGCCACCGGTCCTAGACAGGCGTACGAGCAGTACTTC
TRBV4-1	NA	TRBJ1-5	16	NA	CTSNQDPGNSNQPQHF	TGTACCAGCAACCAAGATCCGGGGAACAGCAATCAGCCCCAGCATTTT
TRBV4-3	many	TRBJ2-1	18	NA	CASSQGPWGPGRNNEQFF	TGCGCCAGCAGCCAAGGCCCCTGGGGCCCGGGAAGGAACAATGAGCAGTTCTTC
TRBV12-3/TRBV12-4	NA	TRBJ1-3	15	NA	CASRAPGSGLNTIYF	TGTGCCAGCAGAGCCCCGGGATCGGGATTAAACACCATATATTTT
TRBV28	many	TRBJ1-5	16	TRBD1	CASSLDRRLYNQPQHF	TGTGCCAGCAGTTTGGACAGGAGGTTGTACAATCAGCCCCAGCATTTT
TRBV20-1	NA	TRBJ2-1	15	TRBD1	CSARDEGAGGFEKFF	TGCAGTGCTAGAGACGAAGGGGCAGGGGGCTTTGAGAAGTTCTTC
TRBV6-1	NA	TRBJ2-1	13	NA	CTSSGQLYGEQFF	TGTACCAGCAGTGGACAGCTTTATGGTGAGCAGTTCTTC
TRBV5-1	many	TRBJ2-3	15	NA	CASSLTDSPTDTQYF	TGCGCCAGCAGCTTAACGGACAGCCCCACAGATACGCAGTATTTT
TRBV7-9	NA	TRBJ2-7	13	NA	CASSLTGGNEQYF	TGTGCCAGCAGTTTAACCGGAGGCAATGAGCAGTACTTC
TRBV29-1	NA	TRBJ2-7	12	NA	CSVADGTYEWYF	NA
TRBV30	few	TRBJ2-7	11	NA	CAWSTEAEQYF	TGTGCCTGGAGCACCGAGGCCGAGCAGTACTTC
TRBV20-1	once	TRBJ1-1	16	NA	CSTRQRPGLGNTEAFF	TGCAGTACTAGACAACGCCCGGGACTCGGGAACACTGAAGCTTTCTTT
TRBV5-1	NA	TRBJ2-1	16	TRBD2	CASSRGTNGRGVEQFF	TGCGCCAGCAGCCGCGGGACTAACGGGAGAGGGGTTGAGCAGTTCTTC
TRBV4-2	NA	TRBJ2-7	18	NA	CASNQDRGLTGFSYEQYF	TGTGCCAGCAACCAAGATAGAGGGCTAACGGGCTTCTCCTACGAGCAGTACTTC
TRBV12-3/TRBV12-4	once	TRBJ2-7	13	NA	CASSGEIAYEQYF	TGTGCCAGCAGTGGGGAAATTGCCTATGAGCAGTACTTC